The rows below give T cell receptor beta chains drawn from one sample of a study of blood T cells in healthy people across ages. TCRdb used MiXCR to reprocess the 5' RACE reads, holding one entry per CDR3 protein. The sample yields about 1.5 million distinct CDR3 sequences, approximately 43% seen once. Material for sequencing was blood. The receptors were sampled from a woman between 18 and 29 years old in good health. Each CDR3 is given with its conserved first and last residue. A D gene is named only where the DNA matches it firmly. Not all rows give a size; the values are once, few, many and, for expanded clones, a class.

size: NA
V: TRBV10-2
D: TRBD2
J: TRBJ2-3
DNA: TGCGCCAGCAGCCCCGGGGTAGCGGGAGTTCCAGATACGCAGTATTTT
CDR3: CASSPGVAGVPDTQYF

size: NA
V: TRBV6-2/TRBV6-3
D: NA
J: TRBJ2-7
DNA: TGTGCCAGCAGTCGGACATCTTTCAGCTCCTACGAGCAGTACTTC
CDR3: CASSRTSFSSYEQYF

size: NA
V: TRBV13
D: NA
J: TRBJ1-1
DNA: TGTGCCAGCAGCGCGACCCCGACGGGCAACCAAGCTTTCTTT
CDR3: CASSATPTGNQAFF

size: NA
V: TRBV28
D: TRBD1
J: TRBJ2-7
DNA: TGTGCCAGCAGTAAACCGGGACAGGGGGACTACGAGCAGTACTTC
CDR3: CASSKPGQGDYEQYF

size: NA
V: TRBV7-2
D: TRBD1
J: TRBJ1-2
DNA: TGTGCCAGCAGCATAGGGCGGACAGGGGGTTGGGGCTACACCTTC
CDR3: CASSIGRTGGWGYTF

size: NA
V: TRBV20-1
D: NA
J: TRBJ1-2
DNA: TGCAGTGCTAGAGATGGCCGTTATGGCTACACCTTC
CDR3: CSARDGRYGYTF

size: few
V: TRBV20-1
D: TRBD2
J: TRBJ2-1
DNA: TGCAGTGCTAGGGCTAGCGGGAGTAGGTCAGGGCAGTTCTTC
CDR3: CSARASGSRSGQFF

size: NA
V: TRBV7-8
D: TRBD1
J: TRBJ2-2
DNA: TGTGCCAGCAGCCACCTCGCAGGGGGTACCGGGGAGCTGTTTTTT
CDR3: CASSHLAGGTGELFF

size: few
V: TRBV6-2/TRBV6-3
D: NA
J: TRBJ1-5
DNA: TGTGCCAGCAGTGACCTCGGGGGGGCGAGCAATCAGCCCCAGCATTTT
CDR3: CASSDLGGASNQPQHF

size: NA
V: TRBV20-1
D: NA
J: TRBJ1-5
DNA: TGCAGTGCTAGAGATCTGGGCACAAATCAGCCCCAGCATTTT
CDR3: CSARDLGTNQPQHF

size: few
V: TRBV4-1
D: NA
J: TRBJ2-7
DNA: TGCGCCAGCAGCCGGTTGACAGGTTTATCCTACGAGCAGTACTTC
CDR3: CASSRLTGLSYEQYF

size: NA
V: TRBV20-1
D: TRBD1
J: TRBJ2-1
DNA: TGCAGTGCTAGATCAGGGGGTTACGATGAGCAGTTCTTC
CDR3: CSARSGGYDEQFF

size: NA
V: TRBV7-2
D: TRBD1
J: TRBJ1-2
DNA: TGTGCCAGCACCATTCTACAGGGGGACGGCTACACCTTC
CDR3: CASTILQGDGYTF

size: NA
V: TRBV7-2
D: NA
J: TRBJ2-7
DNA: TGTGCCAGCAGCTTAGGACGCCACGAGCAGTACTTC
CDR3: CASSLGRHEQYF

size: NA
V: TRBV7-9
D: TRBD2
J: TRBJ2-2
DNA: TGTGCCAGCAGCAGGAGCGGGAGTAATGACGGGGAGCTGTTTTTT
CDR3: CASSRSGSNDGELFF

size: few
V: TRBV24-1
D: NA
J: TRBJ2-1
DNA: TGTGCCACCAGTGACCGAGGACCCCTCTACAATGAGCAGTTCTTC
CDR3: CATSDRGPLYNEQFF

size: NA
V: TRBV20-1
D: NA
J: TRBJ2-7
DNA: TGCAGGGCTAGAGGTCCCCGGTTAGACGAGCAGTACTTC
CDR3: CRARGPRLDEQYF

size: few
V: TRBV9
D: TRBD2
J: TRBJ2-1
DNA: TGTGCCAGCAGCGTAGAGCCTAGCGGGAGCTTTCGGATGAATGAGCAGTTCTTC
CDR3: CASSVEPSGSFRMNEQFF

size: few
V: TRBV20-1
D: NA
J: TRBJ2-5
DNA: TGCAGTGTTAAGGTTAGGCAAGAGACCCAGTACTTC
CDR3: CSVKVRQETQYF

size: few
V: TRBV5-5
D: NA
J: TRBJ1-2
DNA: TGTGCCAGCAGCTTGGGGATTAAAGGGGGCTACACCTTC
CDR3: CASSLGIKGGYTF

size: few
V: TRBV30
D: TRBD2
J: TRBJ2-1
DNA: TGTGCCTGGAGTGTGTCTCTAGCGGGGGCCCCCTATGAGCAGTTCTTC
CDR3: CAWSVSLAGAPYEQFF

size: NA
V: TRBV5-1
D: TRBD1
J: TRBJ2-7
DNA: TGCGCCAGTACCATACAGGGGGCTCCCGGGTACAATGAGCAGTACTTC
CDR3: CASTIQGAPGYNEQYF

size: few
V: TRBV4-2
D: NA
J: TRBJ2-5
DNA: TGTGCCAGCAGCCAAGATGTCGCGGGGTGGGACCAAGAGACCCAGTACTTC
CDR3: CASSQDVAGWDQETQYF

size: NA
V: TRBV25-1
D: NA
J: TRBJ2-7
DNA: TGTGCCAGCAGTGAGGTCGCCAGGGGCTCCTACGAGCAGTACTTC
CDR3: CASSEVARGSYEQYF

size: many
V: TRBV12-3/TRBV12-4
D: NA
J: TRBJ2-1
DNA: TGTGCCAGCAGTTGGGAAGAATACAATGAGCAGTTCTTC
CDR3: CASSWEEYNEQFF

size: NA
V: TRBV27
D: NA
J: TRBJ2-3
DNA: TGTGCCAGCAGGGTACAGGGACGGGGAGATACGCAGTATTTT
CDR3: CASRVQGRGDTQYF

size: few
V: TRBV2
D: TRBD1
J: TRBJ1-4
DNA: TGTGCCAGCAGAAAGGGGACAGGGGGGGAAAAACTGTTTTTT
CDR3: CASRKGTGGEKLFF

size: NA
V: TRBV7-2
D: NA
J: TRBJ1-5
DNA: TGTGCCAGCAGACCAGACAGTATTATTAATCAGCCCCAGCATTTT
CDR3: CASRPDSIINQPQHF

size: NA
V: TRBV6-1
D: NA
J: TRBJ1-1
DNA: TGTGCCAGCAGTGATTGGCAGAACACTGAAGCTTTCTTT
CDR3: CASSDWQNTEAFF

size: NA
V: TRBV4-2
D: TRBD1
J: TRBJ2-5
DNA: TGTGCCAGCAGCCAGGACTCACAGGGGCCTTGGGCCCAGTACTTC
CDR3: CASSQDSQGPWAQYF

size: few
V: TRBV27
D: NA
J: TRBJ1-1
DNA: TGTGCCAGCAGATACAGGGAGGGCACTGAAGCTTTCTTT
CDR3: CASRYREGTEAFF

size: few
V: TRBV12-5
D: NA
J: TRBJ2-7
DNA: TGTGCTAGTGGTTTGCAGGGAAGCTCCTACAATGAGCAGTACTTC
CDR3: CASGLQGSSYNEQYF

size: NA
V: TRBV12-3/TRBV12-4
D: TRBD1
J: TRBJ1-2
DNA: TGTGCCAGCAGTTTTCCCCGACAGGGCAACTATGGCTACACCTTC
CDR3: CASSFPRQGNYGYTF

size: NA
V: TRBV5-1
D: TRBD2
J: TRBJ2-3
DNA: TGCGCCAGCAGGTTGGCTAGCGGGACAGCAGATACGCAGTATTTT
CDR3: CASRLASGTADTQYF

size: NA
V: TRBV28
D: NA
J: TRBJ2-1
DNA: TGTGCCAGCAGCCCCCCGGGACCCCGTCGTCATGAGCAGTTCTTC
CDR3: CASSPPGPRRHEQFF

size: NA
V: TRBV7-2
D: TRBD2
J: TRBJ2-7
DNA: TGTGCCAGCAGCTTAAGGGGACTAGCGGGGGCGTACAATGAGCAGTACTTC
CDR3: CASSLRGLAGAYNEQYF

size: NA
V: TRBV28
D: TRBD2
J: TRBJ2-2
DNA: TGTGCCAGCAGTTTCGCAGGGAGGGCGAACACCGGGGAGCTGTTTTTT
CDR3: CASSFAGRANTGELFF

size: few
V: TRBV4-1
D: NA
J: TRBJ2-7
DNA: TGCGCCAGCAGCCAAGATTTCGCAGGTTATTACGAGCAGTACTTC
CDR3: CASSQDFAGYYEQYF

size: NA
V: TRBV5-1
D: TRBD2
J: TRBJ2-5
DNA: TGCGCCAGCAGCTTGGTATCTAGCGGGGGGCTGGAGACCCAGTACTTC
CDR3: CASSLVSSGGLETQYF

size: NA
V: TRBV5-5
D: NA
J: TRBJ1-2
DNA: TGTGCCAGCAGCTTCCCGGACGTTCTCTATGGCTACACCTTC
CDR3: CASSFPDVLYGYTF

size: few
V: TRBV7-8
D: TRBD2
J: TRBJ2-3
DNA: TGTGCCAGCAGCGGGACTAGTCCTTCAGATACGCAGTATTTT
CDR3: CASSGTSPSDTQYF

size: NA
V: TRBV7-8
D: NA
J: TRBJ1-4
DNA: TGTGCCAGCAGCTTAGCAGGAGGGGCGGATGAAAAGCTGTTTTTT
CDR3: CASSLAGGADEKLFF

size: NA
V: TRBV14
D: TRBD1
J: TRBJ1-4
DNA: TGTGCCAGCAGCAGACGCGGGACAGGGGTACCAACTAATGAAAAACTGTTTTTT
CDR3: CASSRRGTGVPTNEKLFF

size: few
V: TRBV20-1
D: NA
J: TRBJ1-2
DNA: TGCAGTGCTAATCGATATAGTCGACGTTGGTCCTATGGCTACACCTTC
CDR3: CSANRYSRRWSYGYTF

size: NA
V: TRBV7-2
D: NA
J: TRBJ1-5
DNA: TGTGCCAGCAGCTTAGAGGGGCTCGGTCAGCCCCAGCATTTT
CDR3: CASSLEGLGQPQHF

size: NA
V: TRBV27
D: NA
J: TRBJ2-7
DNA: TGTGCCAGCAGTGCCCCCGGGACCACACGCTCCTACGAGCAGTACTTC
CDR3: CASSAPGTTRSYEQYF

size: NA
V: TRBV6-2/TRBV6-3
D: TRBD2
J: TRBJ2-1
DNA: TGTGCCAGCGGAAGCGGGGTAGAGCAGTTCTTC
CDR3: CASGSGVEQFF

size: NA
V: TRBV7-2
D: TRBD2
J: TRBJ2-3
DNA: TGTGCCAGCAGCTATACTAGCGGGGGGAGAATTGATACGCAGTATTTT
CDR3: CASSYTSGGRIDTQYF

size: NA
V: TRBV20-1
D: NA
J: TRBJ2-3
DNA: TGCAGTGCGGCAGGGGCTGCTACCCGATACACAGATACGCAGTATTTT
CDR3: CSAAGAATRYTDTQYF

size: once
V: TRBV29-1
D: NA
J: TRBJ1-3
DNA: TGCAGCGTTGAAAGGAGGTACTCTGGAAACACCATATATTTT
CDR3: CSVERRYSGNTIYF

size: few
V: TRBV7-2
D: NA
J: TRBJ1-5
DNA: TGTGCCAGCAGCTTAGAGGGACAACTCAATCAGCCCCAGCATTTT
CDR3: CASSLEGQLNQPQHF

size: NA
V: TRBV20-1
D: NA
J: TRBJ2-5
DNA: TGCAGTGCTAGAGACAGGGTTGATACGGGGAATGAGCAGTACTTC
CDR3: CSARDRVDTGNEQYF

size: NA
V: TRBV5-1
D: NA
J: TRBJ2-7
DNA: TGCACCAGCCGCCCTCGGCACAGCAACTCCTACGAGCAGTACTTC
CDR3: CTSRPRHSNSYEQYF

size: NA
V: TRBV7-2
D: NA
J: TRBJ1-5
DNA: TGTGCCAGCAGCTTAGCGTCGGGCAGGGACCAGCCCCAGCATTTT
CDR3: CASSLASGRDQPQHF

size: few
V: TRBV2
D: TRBD1
J: TRBJ2-7
DNA: TGTGCCAGCAGCTTACAGGGGCAAGGCTACGAGCAGTACTTC
CDR3: CASSLQGQGYEQYF

size: few
V: TRBV27
D: TRBD2
J: TRBJ2-3
DNA: TGTGCCAGCAGTTCCGGGACTAGCGGGGCCACAGATACGCAGTATTTT
CDR3: CASSSGTSGATDTQYF

size: NA
V: TRBV21-1
D: NA
J: TRBJ2-3
DNA: TGTGCCAGCAGCAAAGGGAGGACTAGCGGGAGTGCAGATACGCAGTATTTT
CDR3: CASSKGRTSGSADTQYF

size: NA
V: TRBV7-2
D: NA
J: TRBJ2-3
DNA: TGTGCCAGCAGTAGTGCGGGGCGGGTAGATACGCAGTATTTT
CDR3: CASSSAGRVDTQYF

size: NA
V: TRBV27
D: NA
J: TRBJ2-2
DNA: TGTGCCATCAGTTTTTCGGGACATAACACCGGGGAGCTGTTTTTT
CDR3: CAISFSGHNTGELFF

size: few
V: TRBV27
D: NA
J: TRBJ2-4
DNA: TGTGCCAGCAGTCTCGGGACCCTGGGGGACATTCAGTACTTC
CDR3: CASSLGTLGDIQYF